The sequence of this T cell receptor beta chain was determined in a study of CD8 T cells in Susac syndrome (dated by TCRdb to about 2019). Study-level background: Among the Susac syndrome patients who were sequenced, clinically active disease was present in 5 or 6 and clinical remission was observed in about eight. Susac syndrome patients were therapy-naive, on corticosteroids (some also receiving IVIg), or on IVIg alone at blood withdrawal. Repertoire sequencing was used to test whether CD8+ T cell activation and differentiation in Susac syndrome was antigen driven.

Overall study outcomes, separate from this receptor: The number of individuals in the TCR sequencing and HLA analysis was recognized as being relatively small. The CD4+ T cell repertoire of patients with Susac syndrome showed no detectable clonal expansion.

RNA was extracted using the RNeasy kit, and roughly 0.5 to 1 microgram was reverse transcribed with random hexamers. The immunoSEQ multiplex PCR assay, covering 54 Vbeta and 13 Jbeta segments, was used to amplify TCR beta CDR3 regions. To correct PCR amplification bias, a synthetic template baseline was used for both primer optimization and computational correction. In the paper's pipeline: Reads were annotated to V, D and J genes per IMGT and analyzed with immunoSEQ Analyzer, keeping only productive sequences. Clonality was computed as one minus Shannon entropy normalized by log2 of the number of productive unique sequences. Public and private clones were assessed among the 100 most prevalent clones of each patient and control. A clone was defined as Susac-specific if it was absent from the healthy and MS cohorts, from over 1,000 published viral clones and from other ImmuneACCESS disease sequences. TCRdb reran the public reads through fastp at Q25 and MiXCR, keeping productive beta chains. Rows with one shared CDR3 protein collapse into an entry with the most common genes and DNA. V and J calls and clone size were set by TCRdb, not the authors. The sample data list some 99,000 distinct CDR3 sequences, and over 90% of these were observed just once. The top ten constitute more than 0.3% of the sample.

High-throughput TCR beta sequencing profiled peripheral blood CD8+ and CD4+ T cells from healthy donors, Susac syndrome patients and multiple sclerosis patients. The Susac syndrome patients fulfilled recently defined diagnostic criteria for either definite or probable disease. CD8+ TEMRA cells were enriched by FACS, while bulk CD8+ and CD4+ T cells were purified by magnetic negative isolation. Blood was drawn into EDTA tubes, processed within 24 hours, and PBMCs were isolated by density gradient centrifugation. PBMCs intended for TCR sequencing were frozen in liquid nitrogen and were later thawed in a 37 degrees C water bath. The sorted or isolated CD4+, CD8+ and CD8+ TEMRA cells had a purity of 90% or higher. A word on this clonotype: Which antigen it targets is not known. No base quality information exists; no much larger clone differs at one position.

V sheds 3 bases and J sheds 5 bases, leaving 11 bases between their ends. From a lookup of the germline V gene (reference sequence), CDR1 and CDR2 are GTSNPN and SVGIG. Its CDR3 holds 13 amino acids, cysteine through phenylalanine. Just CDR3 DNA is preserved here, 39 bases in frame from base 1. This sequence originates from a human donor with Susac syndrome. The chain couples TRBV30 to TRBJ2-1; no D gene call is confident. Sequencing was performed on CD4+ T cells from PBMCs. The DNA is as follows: TGTGCCTGGAGCGCCGGGTGGGACAATGAGCAGTTCTTC. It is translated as CAWSAGWDNEQFF.